The 11 T cell receptor beta chains presented below share a single source sample, sequenced in a study of blood T cell repertoires in COVID-19. Using immunoSEQ multiplex PCR, the repertoire was profiled, and TCRdb retains in-frame clones only, with some absent. The data show roughly 290,000 clones, around 88% seen once. The sample taken for sequencing was peripheral blood. These receptors all come from a young woman who had recovered from COVID-19.

The chain carries TRBV24-1 and TRBJ2-7; 9 nucleotides agree with TRBD1. Germline lookup yields CDR1 KGHDR and CDR2 SFDVKD. Germline trimming cut 4 bases from V and 4 bases from J; bases unmatched to any gene: 4. This CDR3 has 14 amino acids. The CDR3 sequence: CATSDSGTGYEQYF. The CDR3, as DNA: TGTGCCACCAGTGACTCCGGGACAGGGTACGAGCAGTACTTC.

This clone was recorded a few times. This chain connects TRBV19 to TRBJ1-1, with TRBD1 identical over 8 bases. Trimming at V came to 3 bases and at J to 5 bases, leaving 5 bases not matched to a gene. Germline-derived CDR1 and CDR2 are LNHDA and SQIVND (reference sequence). The CDR3 sequence is 14 residues long. The CDR3 region has the DNA TGTGCCAGTAGTATCCCCAGGGGGCGAACTGAAGCTTTCTTT. Its protein product is CASSIPRGRTEAFF.

The chain employs TRBV18 and TRBJ2-5; D gene ambiguous. Between the trimmed V and J ends, which lost 1 base and 2 bases, there was a span of 8 bases. The CDR3 runs to 14 residues. Germline V CDR1 and CDR2: KGHSH, LQKENI. CDR3 DNA sequence: TGTGCCAGCTCACCACTTAGGAGTCAAGAGACCCAGTACTTC. This translates into CASSPLRSQETQYF. Full variable domain (rest looked up from reference TRBV18 and TRBJ2-5): NAGVMQNPRHLVRRRGQEARLRCSPMKGHSHVYWYRQLPEEGLKFMVYLQKENIIDESGMPKERFSAEFPKEGPSILRIQQVVRGDSAAYFCASSPLRSQETQYFGPGTRLLVL.

This rearrangement joins TRBV29-1 to TRBJ2-3; TRBD2 might be the D (6 bases). CDR1 and CDR2 (germline): SQVTM, ANQGSEA. V lost 3 bases, J lost 6 bases, and 16 bases lay in between. CDR3 length: 14 residues. CDR3 DNA sequence: TGCAGCGTTGAGGCCGGGAGTATGTGGGATACGCAGTATTTT. This codes for CSVEAGSMWDTQYF.

The chain carries TRBV6-5 and TRBJ2-2; a possible D gene is TRBD1 (6 bases). CDR3 length equals 14 residues. CDR1 and CDR2 from the germline V gene are MNHEY and SVGAGI. With 2 bases removed from V and 5 bases from J, the gap between germline ends came to 9 bases. The CDR3 region has the DNA TGTGCCAGCAGTTACGGGACATCAACCGGGGAGCTGTTTTTT. It codes for CASSYGTSTGELFF.

This clone was counted ten times or more. This chain joins TRBV7-9 and TRBJ2-7; a weak D match, TRBD1 (5 bases). Germline V gives CDR1 SEHNR, CDR2 FQNEAQ (reference sequence). Trimming removed 5 bases from V and 4 bases from J, with 12 bases in between. This CDR3 spans 13 amino acids. CDR3 bases: TGTGCCAGCAGCCCCAGGGTAGGGTACGAGCAGTACTTC. As protein: CASSPRVGYEQYF.

This chain joins TRBV18 and TRBJ1-4; TRBD1 matches at 7 bases. This CDR3 is built from 16 residues. Germline V gives CDR1 KGHSH, CDR2 LQKENI. V dropped 3 bases and J dropped 10; count of bases not matched to a gene: 14. The CDR3: CASSPHSEGATRKLFF. CDR3 nucleotide sequence: TGTGCCAGCTCACCCCATAGTGAGGGGGCGACTCGAAAACTGTTTTTT.

CDR3 nucleotides: TGTGCCAGCAGTTTAGACAACCAAGAGACCCAGTACTTC. Its translation: CASSLDNQETQYF. The chain carries TRBV28 and TRBJ2-5; D call uncertain. The V gene lost 2 bases and the J gene lost 0 bases, with 4 bases spanning the gap. The CDR3 totals 13 residues. Germline CDR1 reads MDHEN; CDR2 reads SYDVKM.

The rearrangement joins TRBV5-1 to TRBJ1-5; TRBD1 matches 9 bases. V lost 4 bases to trimming and J lost 4 bases; unmatched junction nucleotides: 9. CDR1 and CDR2 from the germline V gene are SGHRS and YFSETQ. The CDR3 has 16 amino acids. CDR3: CASSPEGTGNNQPQHF. Written as DNA, the CDR3 is TGCGCCAGCAGCCCGGAGGGGACAGGGAATAATCAGCCCCAGCATTTT.

The chain links TRBV19 to TRBJ1-5; D uncertain. Germline loops: CDR1 LNHDA, CDR2 SQIVND (reference sequence). V lost 9 bases to trimming and J lost 3 bases, with 21 bases between them. The CDR3 is 16 residues long. The CDR3 DNA is TGTGCCAGCCTCTCATGGGTTGGCCAGGTCAATCAGCCCCAGCATTTT. Amino acids: CASLSWVGQVNQPQHF.

This chain connects TRBV7-8 to TRBJ2-6, with TRBD1 identical over 9 bases. V was pared by 5 bases and J by 0 bases, with 8 bases of the junction left unmatched. Germline V gene sequence: CDR1 SGHVS, CDR2 FQNEAQ. The CDR3 is made up of 18 amino acids. Here the CDR3 reads CASSPGQGTSSGANVLTF. The CDR3 DNA reads as TGTGCCAGCAGCCCTGGACAGGGGACGAGCTCTGGGGCCAACGTCCTGACTTTC.